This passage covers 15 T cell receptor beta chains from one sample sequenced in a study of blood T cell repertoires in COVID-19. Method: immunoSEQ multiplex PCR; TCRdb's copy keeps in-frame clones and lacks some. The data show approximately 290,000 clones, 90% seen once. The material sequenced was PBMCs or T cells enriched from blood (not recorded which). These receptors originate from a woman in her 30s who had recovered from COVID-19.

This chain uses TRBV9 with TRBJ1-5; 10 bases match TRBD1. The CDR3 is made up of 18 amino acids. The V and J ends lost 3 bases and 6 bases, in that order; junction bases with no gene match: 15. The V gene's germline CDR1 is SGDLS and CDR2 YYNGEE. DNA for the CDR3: TGTGCCAGCAGCGCACGTATAGCCCGGGACAGGGGATGTCAGCCCCAGCATTTT. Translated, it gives CASSARIARDRGCQPQHF. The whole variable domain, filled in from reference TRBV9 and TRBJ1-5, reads DSGVTQTPKHLITATGQRVTLRCSPRSGDLSVYWYQQSLDQGLQFLIQYYNGEERAKGNILERFSAQQFPDLHSELNLSSLELGDSALYFCASSARIARDRGCQPQHFGDGTRLSIL.

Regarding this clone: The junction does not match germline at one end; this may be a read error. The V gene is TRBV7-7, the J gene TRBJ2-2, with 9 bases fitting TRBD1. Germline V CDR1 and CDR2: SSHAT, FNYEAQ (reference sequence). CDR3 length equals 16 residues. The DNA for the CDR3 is TGTGCTAGCAGCTTAGAGACAGGGGGTTGGACCGGGGAGCTGTTTTTT. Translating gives CASSLETGGWTGELFF.

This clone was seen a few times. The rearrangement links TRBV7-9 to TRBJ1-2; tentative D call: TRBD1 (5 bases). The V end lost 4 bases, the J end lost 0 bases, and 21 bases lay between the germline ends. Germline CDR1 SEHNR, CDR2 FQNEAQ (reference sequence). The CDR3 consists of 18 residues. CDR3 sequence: CASSSSMQRQTTNYGYTF. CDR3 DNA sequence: TGTGCCAGCAGCTCATCGATGCAGAGACAGACAACTAACTATGGCTACACCTTC.

CDR3 amino acids: CASSRIGTSGGIQYF. For the CDR3, the DNA is TGTGCCAGCAGCCGTATAGGGACTAGCGGGGGGATTCAGTACTTC. The chain uses TRBV3-1 (or the pseudogene TRBV3-2) and TRBJ2-4; TRBD2 aligns across 15 bases. J gave up 10 bases and V 4 bases, and 5 bases lay outside the gene matches. In germline, CDR1 is LGHDT, CDR2 YNNKEL (reference sequence). This CDR3 spans 15 amino acids.

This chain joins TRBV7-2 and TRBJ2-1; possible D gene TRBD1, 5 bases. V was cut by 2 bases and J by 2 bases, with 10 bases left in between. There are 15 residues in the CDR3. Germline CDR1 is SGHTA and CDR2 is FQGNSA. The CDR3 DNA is TGTGCCAGCAGCTTAACGCAGGGAACCTACAATGAGCAGTTCTTC. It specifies CASSLTQGTYNEQFF.

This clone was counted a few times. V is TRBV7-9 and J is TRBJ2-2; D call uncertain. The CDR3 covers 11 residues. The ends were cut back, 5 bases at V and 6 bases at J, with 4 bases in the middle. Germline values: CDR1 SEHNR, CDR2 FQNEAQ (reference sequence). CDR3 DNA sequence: TGTGCCAGCAGCCCTCCCGGGGAGCTGTTTTTT. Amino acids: CASSPPGELFF.

The CDR3 region has the DNA TGTGCCAGCACTGATGCGGGGGCGGGCGGGGAGCTGTTTTTT. Amino acid sequence: CASTDAGAGGELFF. The chain carries TRBV5-6 and TRBJ2-2, with D tentatively TRBD2 (7 bases). The germline V gene has CDR1 SGHDT and CDR2 YYEEEE. This CDR3 contains 14 residues. Trimming cost V 6 bases and J 7 bases, with 16 bases left between them.

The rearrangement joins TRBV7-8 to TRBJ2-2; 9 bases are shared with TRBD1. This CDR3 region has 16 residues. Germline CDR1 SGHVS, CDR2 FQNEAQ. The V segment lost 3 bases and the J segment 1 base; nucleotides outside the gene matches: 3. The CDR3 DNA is TGTGCCAGCAGCTTTGGACAGGGGTTGAACACCGGGGAGCTGTTTTTT. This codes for CASSFGQGLNTGELFF.

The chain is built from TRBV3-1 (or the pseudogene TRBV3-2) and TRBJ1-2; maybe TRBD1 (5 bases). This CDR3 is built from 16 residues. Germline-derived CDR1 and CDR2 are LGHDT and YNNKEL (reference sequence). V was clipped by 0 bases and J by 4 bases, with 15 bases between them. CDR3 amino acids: CASSQERRGGSYGYTF. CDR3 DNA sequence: TGTGCCAGCAGCCAAGAAAGGAGGGGAGGTAGCTATGGCTACACCTTC.

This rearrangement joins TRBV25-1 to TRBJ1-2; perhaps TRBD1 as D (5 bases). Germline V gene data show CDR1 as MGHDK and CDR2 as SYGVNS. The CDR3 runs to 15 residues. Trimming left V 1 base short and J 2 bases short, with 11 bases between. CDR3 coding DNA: TGTGCCAGCAGTGAATCGTCTGGGGGGAACTATGGCTACACCTTC. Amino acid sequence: CASSESSGGNYGYTF.

The CDR3 loop reads CASSLTGGGIDEKLFF. The DNA for the CDR3 is TGTGCCAGCAGCCTAACAGGGGGCGGAATTGATGAAAAACTGTTTTTT. V gene TRBV28 combines with J gene TRBJ1-4; 9 nucleotides match TRBD1. V was clipped by 6 bases and J by 6 bases; unmatched bases: 11. From germline, CDR1 is MDHEN and CDR2 SYDVKM. The CDR3 is 16 residues long.

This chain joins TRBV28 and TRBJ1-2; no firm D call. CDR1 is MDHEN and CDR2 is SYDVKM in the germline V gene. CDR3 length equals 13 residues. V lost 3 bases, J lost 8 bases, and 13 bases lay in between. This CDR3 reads CASSFMREAGYTF. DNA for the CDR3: TGTGCCAGCAGTTTTATGCGGGAAGCGGGCTACACCTTC.

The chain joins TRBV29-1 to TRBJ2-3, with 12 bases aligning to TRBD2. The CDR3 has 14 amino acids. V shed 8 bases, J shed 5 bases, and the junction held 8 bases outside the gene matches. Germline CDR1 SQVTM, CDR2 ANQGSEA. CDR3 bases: TGCAGCACGACTAGCGGGAGTTCTAAAGATACGCAGTATTTT. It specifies CSTTSGSSKDTQYF.

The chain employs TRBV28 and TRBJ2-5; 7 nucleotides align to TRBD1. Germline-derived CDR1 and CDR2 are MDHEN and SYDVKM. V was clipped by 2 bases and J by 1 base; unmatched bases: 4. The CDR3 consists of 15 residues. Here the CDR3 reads CASSLEAGGQETQYF. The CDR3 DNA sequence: TGTGCCAGCAGTTTAGAGGCAGGGGGCCAAGAGACCCAGTACTTC. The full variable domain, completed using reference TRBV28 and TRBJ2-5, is DVKVTQSSRYLVKRTGEKVFLECVQDMDHENMFWYRQDPGLGLRLIYFSYDVKMKEKGDIPEGYSVSREKKERFSLILESASTNQTSMYLCASSLEAGGQETQYFGPGTRLLVL.

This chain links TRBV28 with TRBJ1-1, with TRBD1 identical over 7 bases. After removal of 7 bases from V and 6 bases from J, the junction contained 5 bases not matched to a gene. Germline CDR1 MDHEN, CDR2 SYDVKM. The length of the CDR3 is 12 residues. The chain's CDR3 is CASIVQGAEAFF. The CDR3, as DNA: TGTGCCAGCATCGTTCAGGGGGCTGAAGCTTTCTTT.